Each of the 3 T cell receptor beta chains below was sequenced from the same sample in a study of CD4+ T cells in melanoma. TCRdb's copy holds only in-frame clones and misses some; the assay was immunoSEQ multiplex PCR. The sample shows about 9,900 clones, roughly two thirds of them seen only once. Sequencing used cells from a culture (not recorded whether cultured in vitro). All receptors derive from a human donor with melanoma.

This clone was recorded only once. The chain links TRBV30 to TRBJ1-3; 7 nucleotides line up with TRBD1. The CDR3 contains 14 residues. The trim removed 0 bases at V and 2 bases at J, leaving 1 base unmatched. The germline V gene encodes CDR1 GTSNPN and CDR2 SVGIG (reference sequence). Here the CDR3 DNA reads TGTGCCTGGAGTGTAACAGGGGCTGGAAACACCATATATTTT. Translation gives CAWSVTGAGNTIYF.

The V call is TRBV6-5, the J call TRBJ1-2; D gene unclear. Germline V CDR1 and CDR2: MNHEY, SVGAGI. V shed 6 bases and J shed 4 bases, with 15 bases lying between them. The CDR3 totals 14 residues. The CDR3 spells CASSLPLHSYGYTF. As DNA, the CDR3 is TGTGCCAGCAGCCTTCCTTTACACAGCTATGGCTACACCTTC.

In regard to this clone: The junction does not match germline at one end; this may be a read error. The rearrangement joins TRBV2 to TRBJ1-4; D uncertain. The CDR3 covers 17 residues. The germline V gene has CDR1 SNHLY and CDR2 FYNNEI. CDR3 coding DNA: TGTGCCAGCAGTGATTGGGCAGGCCTTGCAACTAATGAAGAACTGTTTTTT. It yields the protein CASSDWAGLATNEELFF. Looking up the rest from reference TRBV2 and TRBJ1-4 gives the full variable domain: EPEVTQTPSHQVTQMGQEVILRCVPISNHLYFYWYRQILGQKVEFLVSFYNNEISEKSEIFDDQFSVERPDGSNFTLKIRSTKLEDSAMYFCASSDWAGLATNEELFFGSGTQLSVL.